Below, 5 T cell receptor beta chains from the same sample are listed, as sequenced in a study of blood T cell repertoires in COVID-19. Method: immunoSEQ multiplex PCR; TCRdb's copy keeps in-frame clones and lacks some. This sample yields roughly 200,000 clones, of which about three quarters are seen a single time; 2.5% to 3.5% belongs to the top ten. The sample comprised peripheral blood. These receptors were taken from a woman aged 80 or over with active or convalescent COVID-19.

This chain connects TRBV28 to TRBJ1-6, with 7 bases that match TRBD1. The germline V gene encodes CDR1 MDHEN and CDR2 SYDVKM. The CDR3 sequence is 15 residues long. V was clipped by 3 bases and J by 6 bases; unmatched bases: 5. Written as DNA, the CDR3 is TGTGCCAGCAGTTTGGGGGACAGAATTAATTCACCCCTCCACTTT. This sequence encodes CASSLGDRINSPLHF.

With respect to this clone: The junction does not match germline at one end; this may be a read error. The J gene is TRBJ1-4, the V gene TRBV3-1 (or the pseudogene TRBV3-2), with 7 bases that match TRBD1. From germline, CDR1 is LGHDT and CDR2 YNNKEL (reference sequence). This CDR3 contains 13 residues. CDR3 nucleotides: TGTGCCAGCAGCCATGACACAGGGGAAATACTGTTTTTT. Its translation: CASSHDTGEILFF.

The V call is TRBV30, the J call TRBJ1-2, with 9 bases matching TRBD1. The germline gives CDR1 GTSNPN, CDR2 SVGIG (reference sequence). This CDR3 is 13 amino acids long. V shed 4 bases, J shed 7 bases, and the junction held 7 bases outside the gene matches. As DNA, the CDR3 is TGTGCCTGGAATCCAGGACAGGGGATTGGCTACACCTTC. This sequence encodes CAWNPGQGIGYTF.

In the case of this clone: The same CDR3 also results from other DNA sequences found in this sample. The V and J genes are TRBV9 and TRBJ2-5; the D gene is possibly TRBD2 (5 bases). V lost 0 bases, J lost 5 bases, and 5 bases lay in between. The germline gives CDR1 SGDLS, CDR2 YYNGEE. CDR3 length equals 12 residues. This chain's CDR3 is CASSVGGETQYF. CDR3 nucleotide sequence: TGTGCCAGCAGCGTAGGCGGGGAGACCCAGTACTTC.

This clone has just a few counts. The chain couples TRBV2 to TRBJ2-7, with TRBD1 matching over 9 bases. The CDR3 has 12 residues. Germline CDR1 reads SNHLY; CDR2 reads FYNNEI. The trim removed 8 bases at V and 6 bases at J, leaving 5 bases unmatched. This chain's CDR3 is CASEGQGSEQYF. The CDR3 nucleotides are TGTGCCAGCGAGGGACAGGGTTCCGAGCAGTACTTC.